These 6 T cell receptor beta chains share one sample of origin, sequenced in a study of cytomegalovirus exposure and HLA in healthy donors. PCR employed 60 Vbeta and 13 Jbeta primers. Generated by immunoSEQ multiplex PCR, the TCRdb table keeps only in-frame clones and is missing some. The sample holds 100,000 to 150,000 clones. The sequenced sample was PBMCs. The receptors derive from a man aged 18 to 29 in good health and CMV-seronegative.

The chain has TRBV7-2 and TRBJ2-2, with D possibly matching TRBD2 (5 bases). The CDR3 consists of 16 residues. The germline V and J ends were trimmed by 1 base and 1 base, with 10 bases remaining between them. Germline CDR1 is SGHTA and CDR2 is FQGNSA. This CDR3 is CASSLGGKVNTGELFF. The CDR3 coding sequence is TGTGCCAGCAGCTTAGGAGGGAAAGTGAACACCGGGGAGCTGTTTTTT.

This chain joins TRBV7-3 and TRBJ2-2; TRBD1 is a possible D gene (5 bases). V lost 2 bases and J 5 bases, leaving 9 bases between the germline ends. Per germline, CDR1 SGHTA and CDR2 FQGTGA. The CDR3 consists of 14 residues. In DNA form, the CDR3 reads TGTGCCAGCAGCTTAGTTCAGGGTACCGGGGAGCTGTTTTTT. It is translated as CASSLVQGTGELFF.

V and J are TRBV11-1 and TRBJ2-5, with a tentative D call TRBD1 (6 bases). The CDR3 length is 14 residues. CDR1 SGHAT and CDR2 FQDESV come from the germline V gene (reference sequence). V shed 5 bases and J shed 14 bases, with 24 bases lying between them. The chain's CDR3 is CASSPALSTGPTYF. The CDR3 region has the DNA TGTGCCAGCAGCCCCGCCCTTTCCACAGGGCCCACCTACTTC. Looking up the rest from reference TRBV11-1 and TRBJ2-5 gives the full variable domain: EAEVAQSPRYKITEKSQAVAFWCDPISGHATLYWYRQILGQGPELLVQFQDESVVDDSQLPKDRFSAERLKGVDSTLKIQPAELGDSAMYLCASSPALSTGPTYFGPGTRLLVL.

The gene calls are TRBV25-1 and TRBJ1-1; tentatively, D is TRBD1 (5 bases). The germline V gene encodes CDR1 MGHDK and CDR2 SYGVNS. Trimming pared 5 bases from V and 1 base from J, leaving 20 bases between. CDR3 length: 17 amino acids. The CDR3 here is CASSPPGGGGRNTEAFF. In DNA form, the CDR3 reads TGTGCCAGCAGTCCTCCCGGGGGGGGAGGAAGGAACACTGAAGCTTTCTTT.

The chain combines TRBV28 with TRBJ1-4; maybe TRBD1 (5 bases). The CDR3 consists of 15 residues. V lost 3 bases and J lost 8, with 16 bases in between. Germline V gives CDR1 MDHEN, CDR2 SYDVKM. The CDR3 bases are TGTGCCAGCAGTTTTTCGGGGGGACGCGAGGAAAAACTGTTTTTT. This sequence encodes CASSFSGGREEKLFF. Combining the CDR3 with reference TRBV28 and TRBJ1-4 gives the whole variable domain DVKVTQSSRYLVKRTGEKVFLECVQDMDHENMFWYRQDPGLGLRLIYFSYDVKMKEKGDIPEGYSVSREKKERFSLILESASTNQTSMYLCASSFSGGREEKLFFGSGTQLSVL.

V gene TRBV7-7 combines with J gene TRBJ2-2, with a weak D call TRBD2 (6 bases). The V and J ends lost 5 bases and 5 bases respectively, with 12 bases between them. The germline gives CDR1 SSHAT, CDR2 FNYEAQ (reference sequence). This CDR3 contains 14 residues. The DNA for the CDR3 is TGTGCCAGCAGCCCCGGTCGGGGGACCGGGGAGCTGTTTTTT. Protein sequence: CASSPGRGTGELFF.